This T cell receptor beta chain was profiled in a study of blood T cells in healthy people across ages (dated by TCRdb to between 2014 and 2017). Regarding the research as a whole: In model experiments, template switching captured about one uniquely barcoded TCR beta cDNA molecule for every two T cells. The donors were split into four age groups: young (average about 15 years), middle-aged (39), aged (about 56) and long-lived (roughly 86). The study measured age-related changes in TCR beta repertoire diversity using deep sequencing normalized with unique cDNA molecular identifiers. Two additional independent replicas of 1 million unique cDNA reads from the same blood draw were analyzed for two donors (one aged 18 to 30 and one aged 80 or older). To avoid experimental bias, donors of different ages were randomly spread across the sequencing lanes.

Results and caveats for the whole study, not just this receptor: Bulk unsorted PBMC profiling prevented conclusive comparison of naive and antigen-experienced compartments. Total diversity estimates from one million sequenced T cells were considered lower bounds and underestimates. As age increased, observed TCR beta diversity per million T cells dropped in a roughly linear way, and a significant reduction was already evident by age 40. Observed TCR beta diversity correlated strongly with the percentage of naive T cells measured by flow cytometry. Because the CMV infection status of the donors was unknown, age-related changes in expanded clonotypes may potentially have been confounded. The long-lived group showed more naive CD4+ T cells, fewer expanded clones and increased TCR diversity than the aged group, suggesting age selection.

The library was made by 5' RACE. Sequencing relied on an Illumina HiSeq 2500. A second 7 to 11 cycle PCR used a sample-barcoded 5' primer and a J-beta primer mix. A template-switch 5' adaptor carrying 12 random nucleotides introduced a unique molecular identifier onto each TCR beta cDNA molecule. Each sample yielded at least 2.5 million CDR3-containing paired-end reads. First-strand cDNA was synthesized from all RNA with the Mint cDNA synthesis kit, primed by a TRBC-specific oligonucleotide. Following uracil-DNA glycosylase treatment, all cDNA underwent a first 18-cycle PCR with the universal primers M1SS and BC2_uni_R. As for how the authors treated the data: For normalization, 1 million high-quality reads were randomly selected from each sample, with every read carrying a distinct molecular identifier. Instead of being binned into consensus sequences, reads with shared molecular identifiers were discarded. MiTCR, with a Q25 quality threshold and the strictest error-elimination algorithm, was used for CDR3 identification, clonotype clustering and error correction. A nonparametric unseen species model with Euler transformation was used to estimate a lower bound on total TCR beta diversity. Clones were called with MiXCR by TCRdb after fastp trimmed the public reads at Q25, and only in-frame beta chains were retained. One record per CDR3 amino acid sequence lists the most common genes and DNA. The V and J calls, along with clone size, are taken from TCRdb and not from the paper's own processing. The sample data list around 1,500,000 distinct CDR3 sequences, and 28% of these were observed just once. Roughly 8% of the sample is in the top ten clones.

In the case of this clonotype: The antigen it recognizes is unknown. Just one base apart from a much larger clone, this may be a read error.

Donors were about 36 systemically healthy Caucasian individuals from Russia aged roughly 6 to 100 years. Each donor gave about 10 milliliters of peripheral blood, drawn into EDTA-treated Vacutainer tubes. Ficoll-Paque density-gradient centrifugation was used to isolate PBMCs, with at least 7 million per sample. Trizol reagent was used to extract total RNA from PBMCs, with at least 5.5 micrograms per sample. For every donor, flow cytometry on a PBMC aliquot measured the percentage of naive CD45RAhigh/CD27high T cells. The V end gives up 6 bases and the J end 0 bases, leaving 8 bases in the junction not matched to a gene. From the cysteine through the phenylalanine, the CDR3 covers 18 amino acids. The retained sequence is limited to the CDR3, 54 bases, with the frame set at the first base.

This sequence originates from a woman under 40 in good health. The V and J genes are TRBV12-3 or TRBV12-4 and TRBJ2-6, with 10 bases matching TRBD1. Sequencing was done on a sample of blood. The DNA sequence is given as TGTGCCAGCAGCTTTCATGGGACAGGGGACTCTGGGGCCAACGTCCTGACTTTC. Its translation is CASSFHGTGDSGANVLTF.